This TCR beta chain was captured by sequencing in a study of blood T cell repertoires in COVID-19. About the research overall: PBMCs, B-cell-depleted T cells, or T cells were the source of the cDNA or gDNA that made up the material.

Germline loops: CDR1 LGHNA, CDR2 YNFKEQ. V was cut by 1 base and J by 9 bases, with 10 bases left in between. The CDR3 runs 13 residues. All enrollees were about 18 to 89 years old and from some 24 US areas. Repertoires were generated with immunoSEQ multiplex PCR, while TCRdb's copy carries only in-frame clones and drops some. The sample contains about 200,000 clones, about 89% of which appear only once. The chain couples TRBV4-2 to TRBJ2-1; D not certain. The sample comprised PBMCs or T cells enriched from blood (not recorded which). This TCR came from a woman aged 18 to 35 who had recovered from COVID-19. CDR3 sequence (DNA): TGTGCCAGCAGCCAAGGGGCGACATTTGAGCAGTTCTTC. This encodes CASSQGATFEQFF.